The 21 T cell receptor beta chains presented below share a single source sample, sequenced in a study of T cell responses to AZD1222 COVID-19 vaccine (dated by TCRdb to 2020 to 2022). The sample's time point label, decoded: baseline before first vaccination. What the treatment or condition label conveys for this sample: meningococcal conjugate vaccine given as trial control. The library was generated by the immunoSEQ multiplex PCR assay. TCRdb re-hosts the immuneACCESS table, in-frame sequences only. Its copies lack some clones; in the studies checked, an unresolved V gene accounts for under half of them, and the cause for the rest is not known. The sample table contains tens of thousands of clones; only one count was recorded for about nine tenths of them. Less than 5.5% of the sample goes to the ten largest clones. The material was peripheral blood, obtained on day 0 of MenACWY control vaccination. The receptors originated from an adult in good health.

V gene TRBV19 combines with J gene TRBJ2-7; 7 bases fit TRBD2. The CDR3 runs to 14 residues. From germline, CDR1 is LNHDA and CDR2 SQIVND (reference sequence). After removal of 9 bases from V and 0 bases from J, the junction contained 8 bases not matched to a gene. The CDR3 spells CASQRDFSSYEQYF. CDR3 sequence (DNA): TGTGCCAGCCAGCGGGACTTTAGCTCCTACGAGCAGTACTTC. Supplemented by reference TRBV19 and TRBJ2-7, the full variable domain reads DGGITQSPKYLFRKEGQNVTLSCEQNLNHDAMYWYRQDPGQGLRLIYYSQIVNDFQKGDIAEGYSVSREKKESFPLTVTSAQKNPTAFYLCASQRDFSSYEQYFGPGTRLTVT.

This clone was counted between two and nine times. The CDR3 sequence: CASSDYSFTEAFF. CDR3 bases: TGTGCCAGCAGCGATTACTCGTTCACTGAAGCTTTCTTT. The rearrangement joins TRBV27 to TRBJ1-1; D is ambiguous. The CDR3 is 13 amino acids. Deletions cut 6 bases from V and 4 bases from J, with 12 bases between. Germline CDR1 MNHEY, CDR2 SMNVEV (reference sequence).

The chain joins TRBV19 to TRBJ2-1, with 9 bases aligning to TRBD2. With 5 bases clipped from V and 7 bases from J, the junction kept 9 bases outside the gene matches. This CDR3 has 15 amino acids. Germline values: CDR1 LNHDA, CDR2 SQIVND (reference sequence). As DNA, the CDR3 is TGTGCCAGTAGTCCGGTAGCGGGGGCGGGGAATGAGCAGTTCTTC. This sequence encodes CASSPVAGAGNEQFF. The whole variable domain, filled in from reference TRBV19 and TRBJ2-1, reads DGGITQSPKYLFRKEGQNVTLSCEQNLNHDAMYWYRQDPGQGLRLIYYSQIVNDFQKGDIAEGYSVSREKKESFPLTVTSAQKNPTAFYLCASSPVAGAGNEQFFGPGTRLTVL.

The rearrangement links TRBV27 to TRBJ1-5; D is unclear. With 1 base removed from V and 6 bases from J, the gap between germline ends came to 7 bases. The V gene's germline CDR1 is MNHEY and CDR2 SMNVEV (reference sequence). The CDR3 runs to 13 residues. DNA of the CDR3: TGTGCCAGCAGTTTATGGGGAAGTCAGCCCCAGCATTTT. Its protein is CASSLWGSQPQHF.

The J gene is TRBJ2-1, the V gene TRBV2; 10 nucleotides agree with TRBD2. This CDR3 is 15 amino acids long. Germline CDR1 reads SNHLY; CDR2 reads FYNNEI. J gave up 2 bases and V 6 bases, and 4 bases lay outside the gene matches. CDR3 sequence (DNA): TGTGCCAGCAGCTACCTAGCGGGAGCCTACAATGAGCAGTTCTTC. Amino acids: CASSYLAGAYNEQFF.

The genes are TRBV27 and TRBJ2-7; D not resolved. Trimming left V 0 bases short and J 2 bases short, with 11 bases between. The germline CDR1 and CDR2 sequences are MNHEY and SMNVEV (reference sequence). This CDR3 comprises 15 residues. CDR3: CASSLSPRPTYEQYF. The DNA of the CDR3 is TGTGCCAGCAGTTTATCGCCCCGACCTACCTACGAGCAGTACTTC.

This sequence joins TRBV7-9 and TRBJ2-7, with TRBD1 as a possible D gene (5 bases). Trimming stripped 5 bases from V and 5 bases from J, with 7 bases between. CDR3 size: 11 residues. Germline V CDR1 and CDR2: SEHNR, FQNEAQ (reference sequence). CDR3 coding DNA: TGTGCCAGCAGCGGGGCGAACGAGCAGTACTTC. This encodes CASSGANEQYF.

This chain joins TRBV5-1 and TRBJ1-6; D gene uncertain. Deletions cut 0 bases from V and 6 bases from J, with 10 bases between. Germline values: CDR1 SGHRS, CDR2 YFSETQ. The CDR3 spans 15 residues. The CDR3 loop reads CASSLVEGGNSPLHF. The CDR3 DNA sequence: TGCGCCAGCAGCTTGGTGGAGGGAGGTAATTCACCCCTCCACTTT.

This clone was found once. The chain has TRBV3-1 (or the pseudogene TRBV3-2) and TRBJ1-3, with a weak D call TRBD1 (6 bases). Germline values: CDR1 LGHDT, CDR2 YNNKEL (reference sequence). The CDR3 spans 17 residues. V was clipped by 0 bases and J by 0 bases, with 12 bases between them. The CDR3 here is CASSQDTGKLSGNTIYF. CDR3 nucleotide sequence: TGTGCCAGCAGCCAAGACACAGGGAAGCTCTCTGGAAACACCATATATTTT.

V usage is TRBV12-5 and J usage is TRBJ2-1; D uncertain. The CDR3 is made up of 14 amino acids. The germline V and J ends were trimmed by 0 bases and 9 bases, with 12 bases remaining between them. Germline V lookup: CDR1 LGHNT, CDR2 FRNRAP. For the CDR3, the DNA is TGTGCTAGTGGTTTGGTACGAGGACGAGGTGAGCAGTTCTTC. Encoded protein: CASGLVRGRGEQFF.

The chain uses TRBV5-5 and TRBJ1-3; D is unresolved. CDR3 length: 15 residues. Trimming removed 3 bases from V and 2 bases from J, with 12 bases in between. CDR1 is SGHKS, CDR2 YYEKEE, per germline (reference sequence). The CDR3, as DNA: TGTGCCAGCAGCTCAACGACCTGGACTGGAAACACCATATATTTT. As protein: CASSSTTWTGNTIYF. Full variable domain (outside the CDR3, taken from reference TRBV5-5 and TRBJ1-3): DAGVTQSPTHLIKTRGQQVTLRCSPISGHKSVSWYQQVLGQGPQFIFQYYEKEERGRGNFPDRFSARQFPNYSSELNVNALLLGDSALYLCASSSTTWTGNTIYFGEGSWLTVV.

The chain employs TRBV10-3 and TRBJ2-2; tentatively, D is TRBD2 (5 bases). The CDR3 length is 13 residues. V lost 8 bases and J lost 4, with 11 bases in between. Germline CDR1 ENHRY, CDR2 SYGVKD. The CDR3 reads CAIAPRGTGELFF. The CDR3 DNA is TGTGCCATCGCCCCCCGGGGCACCGGGGAGCTGTTTTTT.

The gene calls are TRBV24-1 and TRBJ2-5, with TRBD1 as a possible D gene (5 bases). The CDR3 is made up of 13 amino acids. The V and J ends lost 9 bases and 5 bases respectively, with 15 bases between them. Germline CDR1 and CDR2: KGHDR and SFDVKD. The CDR3 sequence: CATGRAAGETQYF. In nucleotides, the CDR3 is TGTGCCACCGGCAGGGCCGCTGGGGAGACCCAGTACTTC.

V and J are TRBV5-1 and TRBJ2-5, with D perhaps matching TRBD1 or TRBD2 (5 bases each). The CDR3 covers 14 residues. V lost 0 bases and J 2 bases, leaving 8 bases between the germline ends. Per the germline V gene, CDR1 is SGHRS and CDR2 is YFSETQ. The DNA of the CDR3 is TGCGCCAGCAGCTTGGGAGGGGTTCAAGAGACCCAGTACTTC. This encodes CASSLGGVQETQYF.

The rearrangement uses TRBV6-5 and TRBJ2-1; the D gene is possibly TRBD1 (6 bases). The CDR3 extends over 15 amino acids. The V gene lost 6 bases and the J gene lost 0 bases, with 12 bases spanning the gap. CDR1 and CDR2 from the germline V gene are MNHEY and SVGAGI. This CDR3 is CASSYQGSSYNEQFF. The DNA for the CDR3 is TGTGCCAGCAGCTACCAGGGGTCCTCCTACAATGAGCAGTTCTTC.

The chain couples TRBV7-2 to TRBJ2-2; D is uncertain. V lost 1 base and J 4 bases, leaving 10 bases between the germline ends. Per germline, CDR1 SGHTA and CDR2 FQGNSA. The CDR3 consists of 15 residues. CDR3 nucleotide sequence: TGTGCCAGCAGCTTAGATCGGCAGACCACCGGGGAGCTGTTTTTT. Its translation is CASSLDRQTTGELFF.

The chain is built from TRBV14 and TRBJ2-6, with D hard to call. The CDR3 contains 16 residues. Germline V lookup: CDR1 SGHDN, CDR2 FVKESK. Trimming cost V 0 bases and J 3 bases, with 9 bases left between them. The CDR3 sequence is CASSQEPPFGANVLTF. The CDR3 DNA reads as TGTGCCAGCAGCCAAGAACCCCCATTTGGGGCCAACGTCCTGACTTTC.

The rearrangement joins TRBV19 to TRBJ1-4; 7 bases are a match to TRBD1. J gave up 8 bases and V 8 bases, and 11 bases lay outside the gene matches. Germline CDR1 reads LNHDA; CDR2 reads SQIVND (reference sequence). The CDR3 totals 14 residues. CDR3 in DNA: TGTGCCAGTCGCTGGGGGACAGATACCGAAAAACTGTTTTTT. Translation gives CASRWGTDTEKLFF.

V usage is TRBV5-1 and J usage is TRBJ1-4, with 8 bases lining up with TRBD1. The CDR3 totals 14 residues. The V and J ends lost 2 bases and 7 bases, in that order; junction bases with no gene match: 4. CDR1 is SGHRS and CDR2 is YFSETQ in the germline V gene. The CDR3 sequence: CASSLTGGSEKLFF. The CDR3 DNA reads as TGCGCCAGCAGCTTAACAGGGGGAAGTGAAAAACTGTTTTTT. The variable domain in full, completed from reference TRBV5-1 and TRBJ1-4, reads KAGVTQTPRYLIKTRGQQVTLSCSPISGHRSVSWYQQTPGQGLQFLFEYFSETQRNKGNFPGRFSGRQFSNSRSEMNVSTLELGDSALYLCASSLTGGSEKLFFGSGTQLSVL.

V usage is TRBV5-4 and J usage is TRBJ1-4, with 7 bases that match TRBD1. The ends lost 1 base at V and 12 bases at J; junction bases unmatched: 6. CDR3 length: 13 residues. CDR1 SGHNT and CDR2 YYREEE come from the germline V gene (reference sequence). Written as DNA, the CDR3 is TGTGCCAGCAGCTTGTACAGGGGAGGGGAACTGTTTTTT. Translated: CASSLYRGGELFF.

V and J are TRBV12-3 or TRBV12-4 and TRBJ1-1; no definite D call. The V gene lost 3 bases and the J gene lost 5 bases, with 7 bases spanning the gap. CDR3 length: 12 amino acids. CDR3 sequence reads: CASSFLGTEAFF. The CDR3 bases are TGTGCCAGCAGTTTTTTGGGGACTGAAGCTTTCTTT.